The next 15 T cell receptor beta chains were all read from a single sample in a study of type 1 regulatory T cells. Their antigens are not known. MiXCR, run by TCRdb on the reads, gives a single entry per CDR3 protein. Of about 24,000 distinct CDR3 sequences in the sample, 72% are singletons; the top ten hold 11% to 15%. What was sequenced was cultured T cells, either the whole culture or a sorted T cell fraction (not recorded which). Subset noted: Tr1-enriched cell product generated in vitro against host alloantigens. Source of these receptors: a human donor in good health.

The CDR3 sequence is CSARVRGQGENSPLHF. The CDR3 region has the DNA TGCAGTGCTAGAGTCAGGGGGCAGGGTGAGAATTCACCCCTCCACTTT. The V and J genes are TRBV20-1 and TRBJ1-6; TRBD1 matches at 8 bases. Looked up from germline, CDR1 is DFQATT and CDR2 is SNEGSKA (reference sequence). With V trimmed by 1 base and J by 7 bases, 9 bases remained unmatched. The CDR3 totals 16 residues.

CDR3 bases: TGTGCCAGCAGCGAAAGGGGGGCCAGCACAGATACGCAGTATTTT. This translates into CASSERGASTDTQYF. J is TRBJ2-3 and V is TRBV5-4, with D perhaps being TRBD1 or TRBD2 (6 bases each). CDR1 is SGHNT and CDR2 is YYREEE in the germline V gene (reference sequence). The CDR3 totals 15 residues. V lost 4 bases and J 0 bases, leaving 12 bases between the germline ends.

CDR3: CSAPIGNQPQHF. The CDR3 DNA reads as TGCAGTGCTCCTATTGGCAATCAGCCCCAGCATTTT. The chain uses TRBV20-1 and TRBJ1-5; D unclear. Germline CDR1 is DFQATT and CDR2 is SNEGSKA (reference sequence). CDR3 length: 12 amino acids. Trimming left V 5 bases short and J 2 bases short, with 7 bases between.

This clonotype was counted a few times. This CDR3 is CASSWLATGGELFF. CDR3 in DNA: TGCGCCAGCAGCTGGTTAGCGACGGGCGGGGAGCTGTTTTTT. The genes are TRBV5-1 and TRBJ2-2, with D possibly being TRBD2 (5 bases). The CDR3 has 14 residues. Trimming took off 3 bases at V and 7 bases at J, with 13 bases between the two ends. Germline V gene lookup returns CDR1 SGHRS and CDR2 YFSETQ.

The chain links TRBV6-1 to TRBJ2-7, with 9 bases fitting TRBD1. This CDR3 is 15 amino acids long. The germline CDR1 and CDR2 sequences are MNHNS and SASEGT. V dropped 4 bases and J dropped 7; count of bases not matched to a gene: 11. CDR3 in DNA: TGTGCCAGCAGTGCGTCCGGGACAGGGAGGCGGGAGCAGTACTTC. Encoded protein: CASSASGTGRREQYF.

The chain combines TRBV7-9 with TRBJ2-3, with 8 nucleotides matching TRBD2. Per the germline V gene, CDR1 is SEHNR and CDR2 is FQNEAQ (reference sequence). Trimming at V came to 2 bases and at J to 2 bases, leaving 18 bases not matched to a gene. This CDR3 has 20 amino acids. The CDR3 spells CASSLFRLAGPYLPTDTQYF. The CDR3, as DNA: TGTGCCAGCAGCTTATTTCGCCTAGCGGGTCCTTACCTACCCACAGATACGCAGTATTTT.

The chain combines TRBV5-1 with TRBJ1-1, with 9 bases fitting TRBD1. The CDR3 consists of 14 residues. Per the germline V gene, CDR1 is SGHRS and CDR2 is YFSETQ. The V gene end was trimmed by 4 bases and the J gene end by 3 bases; junction bases not matched to a gene: 4. CDR3 sequence reads: CASSEGTGHTEAFF. The DNA for the CDR3 is TGCGCCAGCAGCGAAGGGACAGGGCACACTGAAGCTTTCTTT. The full variable domain, with the rest looked up from reference TRBV5-1 and TRBJ1-1, is KAGVTQTPRYLIKTRGQQVTLSCSPISGHRSVSWYQQTPGQGLQFLFEYFSETQRNKGNFPGRFSGRQFSNSRSEMNVSTLELGDSALYLCASSEGTGHTEAFFGQGTRLTVV.

There are a few counts of this clonotype. V gene TRBV11-3 combines with J gene TRBJ1-1, with TRBD1 identical over 9 bases. This CDR3 has 16 residues. V trimming: 2 bases; J trimming: 11 bases; junction bases outside the gene matches: 15. CDR1 is SGHNT, CDR2 YENEEA, per germline. The CDR3 here is CASSLRSSRTGASAFF. DNA for the CDR3: TGTGCCAGCAGCTTAAGGTCGTCCAGGACAGGGGCTTCCGCTTTCTTT.

This chain links TRBV27 with TRBJ1-1; D is unresolved. V was trimmed by 7 bases and J by 3 bases, leaving 18 bases between them. CDR1 MNHEY and CDR2 SMNVEV come from the germline V gene (reference sequence). This CDR3 spans 15 amino acids. The DNA for the CDR3 is TGTGCCAGCAATCCTTCACGGGCTCAGGACACTGAAGCTTTCTTT. Protein product: CASNPSRAQDTEAFF.

The rearrangement joins TRBV12-3 or TRBV12-4 to TRBJ2-5, with 9 bases fitting TRBD2. V was pared by 8 bases and J by 5 bases, with 12 bases of the junction left unmatched. The CDR3 is made up of 15 amino acids. The CDR3 DNA reads TGTGCCAGCTCTCTCGGCGGGGGGGCCTACGAGACCCAGTACTTC. Its translation is CASSLGGGAYETQYF.

This clonotype was observed a few times. The chain recombines TRBV5-1 with TRBJ2-5; D is perhaps TRBD1 (6 bases). Between the trimmed V and J ends, which lost 4 bases and 1 base, there was a span of 11 bases. The CDR3 has 14 amino acids. Germline CDR1 and CDR2: SGHRS and YFSETQ. The CDR3 sequence: CASSGGHRQETQYF. The CDR3 DNA reads as TGCGCCAGCAGCGGGGGACACCGCCAAGAGACCCAGTACTTC.

The V gene is TRBV28, the J gene TRBJ2-7; D gene uncertain. Germline V gene sequence: CDR1 MDHEN, CDR2 SYDVKM. Trimming removed 4 bases at V and 3 bases at J, with 19 bases between. The CDR3 consists of 16 residues. Here the CDR3 reads CASSSPPPRNNYEQYF. DNA for the CDR3: TGTGCCAGCAGTTCTCCCCCTCCCCGAAACAACTACGAGCAGTACTTC.

V gene TRBV6-1 combines with J gene TRBJ1-2; possible D gene TRBD1, 5 bases. The CDR3 is 13 amino acids. V was trimmed by 1 base and J by 2 bases, leaving 5 bases between them. Per the germline V gene, CDR1 is MNHNS and CDR2 is SASEGT. Here the CDR3 reads CASSEGGNYGYTF. The CDR3 bases are TGTGCCAGCAGTGAAGGGGGGAACTATGGCTACACCTTC.

The chain employs TRBV3-1 and TRBJ1-2; TRBD1 is a possible D gene (6 bases). This CDR3 has 15 residues. V shed 3 bases and J shed 0 bases, with 11 bases lying between them. Germline CDR1 reads LGHDT; CDR2 reads YNNKEL (reference sequence). The CDR3 loop reads CASSHANRANYGYTF. In DNA, the CDR3 is TGTGCCAGCAGCCATGCTAACAGGGCTAACTATGGCTACACCTTC.

The rearrangement joins TRBV6-5 to TRBJ2-7, with D perhaps matching TRBD1 (6 bases). V lost 2 bases, J lost 4 bases, and 9 bases lay in between. CDR3 size: 13 residues. The germline CDR1 and CDR2 sequences are MNHEY and SVGAGI. The CDR3 sequence is CASSYGTNYEQYF. As DNA, the CDR3 is TGTGCCAGCAGTTACGGGACAAATTACGAGCAGTACTTC.